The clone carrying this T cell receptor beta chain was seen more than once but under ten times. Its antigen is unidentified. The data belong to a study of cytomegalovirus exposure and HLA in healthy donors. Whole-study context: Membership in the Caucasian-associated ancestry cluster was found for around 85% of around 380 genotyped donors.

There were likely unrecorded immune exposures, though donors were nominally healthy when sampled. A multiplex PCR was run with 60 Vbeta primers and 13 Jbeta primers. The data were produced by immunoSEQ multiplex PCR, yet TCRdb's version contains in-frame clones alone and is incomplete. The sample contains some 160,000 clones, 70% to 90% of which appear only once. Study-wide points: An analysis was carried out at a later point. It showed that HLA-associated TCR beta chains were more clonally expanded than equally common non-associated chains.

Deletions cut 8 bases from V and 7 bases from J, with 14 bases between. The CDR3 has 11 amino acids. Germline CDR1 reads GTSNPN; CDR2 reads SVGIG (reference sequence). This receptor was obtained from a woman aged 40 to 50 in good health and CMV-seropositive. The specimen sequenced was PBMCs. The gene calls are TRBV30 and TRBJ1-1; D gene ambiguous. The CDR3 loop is CAREDEGEAFF. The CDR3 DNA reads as TGTGCCCGAGAAGATGAGGGTGAAGCTTTCTTT.